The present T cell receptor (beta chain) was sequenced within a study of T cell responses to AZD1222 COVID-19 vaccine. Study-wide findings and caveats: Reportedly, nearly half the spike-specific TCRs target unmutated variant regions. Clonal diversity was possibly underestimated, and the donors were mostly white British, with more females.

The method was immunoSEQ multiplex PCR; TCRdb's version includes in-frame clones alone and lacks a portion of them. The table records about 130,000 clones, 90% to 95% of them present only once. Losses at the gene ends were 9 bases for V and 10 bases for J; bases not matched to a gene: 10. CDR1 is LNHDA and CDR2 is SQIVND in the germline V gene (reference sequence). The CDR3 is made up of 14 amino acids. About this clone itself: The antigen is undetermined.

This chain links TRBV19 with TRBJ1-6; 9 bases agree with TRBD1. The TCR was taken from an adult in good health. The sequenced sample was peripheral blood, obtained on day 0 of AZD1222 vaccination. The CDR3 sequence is CASGDGTGRSPLHF. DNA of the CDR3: TGTGCCAGCGGAGATGGGACAGGGAGATCACCCCTCCACTTT.